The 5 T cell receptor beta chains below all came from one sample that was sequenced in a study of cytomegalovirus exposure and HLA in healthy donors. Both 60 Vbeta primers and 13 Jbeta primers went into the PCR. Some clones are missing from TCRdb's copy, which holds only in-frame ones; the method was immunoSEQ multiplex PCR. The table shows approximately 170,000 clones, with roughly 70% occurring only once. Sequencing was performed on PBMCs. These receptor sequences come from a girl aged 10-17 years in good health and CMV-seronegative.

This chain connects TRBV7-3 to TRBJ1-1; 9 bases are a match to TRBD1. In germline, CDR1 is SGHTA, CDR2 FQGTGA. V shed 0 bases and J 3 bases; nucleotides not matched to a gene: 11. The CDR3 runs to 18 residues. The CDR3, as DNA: TGTGCCAGCAGCTTAACGTCCTTCACAGGGGGCGCTGACACTGAAGCTTTCTTT. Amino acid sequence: CASSLTSFTGGADTEAFF.

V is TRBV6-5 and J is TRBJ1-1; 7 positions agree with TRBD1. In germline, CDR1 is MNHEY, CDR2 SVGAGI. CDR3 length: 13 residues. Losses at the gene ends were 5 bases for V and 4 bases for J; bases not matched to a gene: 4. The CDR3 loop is CASSHRGSTEAFF. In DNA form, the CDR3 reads TGTGCCAGCAGTCACAGGGGTTCCACTGAAGCTTTCTTT.

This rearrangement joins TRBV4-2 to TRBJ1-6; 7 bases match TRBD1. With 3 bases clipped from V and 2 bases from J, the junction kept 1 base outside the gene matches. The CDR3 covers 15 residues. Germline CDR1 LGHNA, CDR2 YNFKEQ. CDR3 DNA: TGTGCCAGCAGCCAGGGGACAGCCTATAATTCACCCCTCCACTTT. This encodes CASSQGTAYNSPLHF.

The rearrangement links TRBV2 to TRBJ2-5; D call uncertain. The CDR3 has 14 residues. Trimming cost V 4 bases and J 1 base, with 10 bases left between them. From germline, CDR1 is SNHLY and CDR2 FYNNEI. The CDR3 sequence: CASSVKLFQETQYF. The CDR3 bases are TGTGCCAGCAGTGTGAAACTTTTCCAAGAGACCCAGTACTTC.

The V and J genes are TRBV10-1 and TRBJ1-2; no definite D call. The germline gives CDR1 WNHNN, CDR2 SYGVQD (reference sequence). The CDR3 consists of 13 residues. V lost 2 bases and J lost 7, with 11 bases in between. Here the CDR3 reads CASSEDPGSGYTF. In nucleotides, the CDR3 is TGCGCCAGCAGTGAGGACCCGGGTAGTGGCTACACCTTC.